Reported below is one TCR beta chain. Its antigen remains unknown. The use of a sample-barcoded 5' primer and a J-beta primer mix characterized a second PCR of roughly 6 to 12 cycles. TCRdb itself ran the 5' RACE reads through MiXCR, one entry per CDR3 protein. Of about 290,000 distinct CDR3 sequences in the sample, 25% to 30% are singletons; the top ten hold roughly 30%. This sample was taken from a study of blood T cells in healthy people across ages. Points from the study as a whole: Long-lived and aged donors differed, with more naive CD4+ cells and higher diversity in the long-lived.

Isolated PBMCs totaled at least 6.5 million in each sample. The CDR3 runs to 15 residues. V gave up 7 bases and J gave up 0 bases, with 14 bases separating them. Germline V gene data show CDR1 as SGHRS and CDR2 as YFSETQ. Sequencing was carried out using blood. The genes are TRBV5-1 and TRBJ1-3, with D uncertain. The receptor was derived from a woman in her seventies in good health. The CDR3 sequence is CASSRSGGSGNTIYF. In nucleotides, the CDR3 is TGCGCCAGCTCCAGGTCCGGAGGCTCTGGAAACACCATATATTTT. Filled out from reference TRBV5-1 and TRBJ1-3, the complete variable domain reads KAGVTQTPRYLIKTRGQQVTLSCSPISGHRSVSWYQQTPGQGLQFLFEYFSETQRNKGNFPGRFSGRQFSNSRSEMNVSTLELGDSALYLCASSRSGGSGNTIYFGEGSWLTVV.